The clone carrying this T cell receptor beta chain is called medium-sized (0.01 to 0.1%) based on its frequency. Multiplex touch-down PCR amplified TRB using TRB-A and TRB-B pools in one tube. One entry per CDR3 protein, without DNA, is what TCRdb gives after re-calling the multiplex PCR reads. This table lists a few thousand distinct CDR3 sequences. This sample is part of a study of T cell clusters in autoimmune cytopenias. TRB amplification used approximately 250 ng of peripheral blood genomic DNA. CDR3 size: 15 residues. In germline, CDR1 is GTSNPN, CDR2 SVGIG (reference sequence). This chain uses TRBV30 with TRBJ1-5. The sample was peripheral blood. This receptor was obtained from a human donor with an autoimmune cytopenia or autoimmune hepatitis (not recorded which). CDR3 protein: CAWSVLSGPNQPQHF.